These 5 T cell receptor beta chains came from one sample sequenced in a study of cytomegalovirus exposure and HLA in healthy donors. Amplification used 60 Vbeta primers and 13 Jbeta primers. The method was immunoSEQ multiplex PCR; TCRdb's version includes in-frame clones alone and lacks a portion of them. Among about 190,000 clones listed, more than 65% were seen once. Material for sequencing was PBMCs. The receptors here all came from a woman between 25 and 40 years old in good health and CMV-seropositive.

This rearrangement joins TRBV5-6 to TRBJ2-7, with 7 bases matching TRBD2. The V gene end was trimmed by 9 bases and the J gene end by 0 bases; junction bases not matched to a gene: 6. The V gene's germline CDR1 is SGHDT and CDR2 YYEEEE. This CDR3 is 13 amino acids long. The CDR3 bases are TGTGCCACCCGGGGCGGGAGCTCCTACGAGCAGTACTTC. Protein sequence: CATRGGSSYEQYF. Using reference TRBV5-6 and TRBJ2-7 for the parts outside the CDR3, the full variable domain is DAGVTQSPTHLIKTRGQQVTLRCSPKSGHDTVSWYQQALGQGPQFIFQYYEEEERQRGNFPDRFSGHQFPNYSSELNVNALLLGDSALYLCATRGGSSYEQYFGPGTRLTVT.

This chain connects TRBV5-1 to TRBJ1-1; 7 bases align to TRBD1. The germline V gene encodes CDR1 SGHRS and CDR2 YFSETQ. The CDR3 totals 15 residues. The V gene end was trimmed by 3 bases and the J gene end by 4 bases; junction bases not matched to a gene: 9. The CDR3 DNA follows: TGCGCCAGCAGCTCCCGCGGACAGGACGGCACTGAAGCTTTCTTT. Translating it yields CASSSRGQDGTEAFF.

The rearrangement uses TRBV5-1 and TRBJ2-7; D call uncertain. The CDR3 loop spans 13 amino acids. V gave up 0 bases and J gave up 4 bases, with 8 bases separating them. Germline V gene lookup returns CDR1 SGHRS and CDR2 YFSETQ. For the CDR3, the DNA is TGCGCCAGCAGCTTGGGGCTTTGGTACGAGCAGTACTTC. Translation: CASSLGLWYEQYF.

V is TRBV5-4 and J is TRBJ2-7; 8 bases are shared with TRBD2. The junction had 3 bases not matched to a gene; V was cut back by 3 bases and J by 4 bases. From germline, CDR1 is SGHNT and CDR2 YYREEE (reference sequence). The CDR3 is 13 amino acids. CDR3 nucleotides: TGTGCCAGCAGCTACGGGACTAGTTACGAGCAGTACTTC. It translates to CASSYGTSYEQYF. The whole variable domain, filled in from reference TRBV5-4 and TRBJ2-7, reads ETGVTQSPTHLIKTRGQQVTLRCSSQSGHNTVSWYQQALGQGPQFIFQYYREEENGRGNFPPRFSGLQFPNYSSELNVNALELDDSALYLCASSYGTSYEQYFGPGTRLTVT.

In DNA, the CDR3 is TGTGCCAGCAGCGAAAGACCGGACATGAACACCGGGGAGCTGTTTTTT. It yields the protein CASSERPDMNTGELFF. This chain links TRBV9 with TRBJ2-2; the D gene is possibly TRBD1 (5 bases). Per germline, CDR1 SGDLS and CDR2 YYNGEE. Trimming pared 3 bases from V and 1 base from J, leaving 13 bases between. The CDR3 is made up of 16 amino acids. Drawing the rest from reference TRBV9 and TRBJ2-2, the complete variable domain is DSGVTQTPKHLITATGQRVTLRCSPRSGDLSVYWYQQSLDQGLQFLIQYYNGEERAKGNILERFSAQQFPDLHSELNLSSLELGDSALYFCASSERPDMNTGELFFGEGSRLTVL.